This T cell receptor beta chain was captured by sequencing in a study of regulatory T cells in long-lasting Graves disease. The study, taken as a whole, reports: Persistent disease showed a preference for TRBV28, TRBJ1-2 and TRBJ2-5.

Time point in this sample: newly diagnosed GD, antithyroid drugs for less than 3 months. Isolated PBMC RNA provided the starting material for the TCR library. This CDR3 is 13 amino acids long. This clonotype was seen a few times. The antigen remains unidentified. A junction boundary mismatches the germline segment, possibly from a read error. Investigators prepared the TCR beta libraries by applying iRepertoire HTBI primers and Arm-PCR of CDR3 regions. TCRdb recomputed calls from the multiplex PCR reads with MiXCR, one row per CDR3 protein. The sample shows about 440,000 distinct CDR3 sequences, more than 13% of them seen only once. These data also formed part of another study, on T cells in Graves' hyperthyroidism and ophthalmopathy. That source adds: Clinical symptoms, serum thyroxine and TRAb, thyroid ultrasound and orbital computed tomography were used for the diagnoses. Primed by the HTBI set, a first-round RT-PCR was run on the TCR CDR3.

This receptor was taken from a woman under 40 with Graves disease. The sequencing here drew on peripheral blood mononuclear cells (PBMCs), taken at new diagnosis, from a patient treated with antithyroid drugs. The J gene is TRBJ2-7, the V gene TRBV12-3 or TRBV12-4, with D hard to call. The DNA for the CDR3 is TGTGCCAGCAGTTTATCGAGTTCGGCCCCCCCGGACTTC. This gives the protein CASSLSSSAPPDF.